This TCR beta chain is from a study of T cells after somatic rescue of genetic block. Sequencing used immunoSEQ multiplex PCR; TCRdb keeps in-frame clones, though not all of them. Of roughly 58,000 clones listed, approximately 96% were seen once; the top ten hold approximately 0.075%. V dropped 5 bases and J dropped 2 bases, with 17 bases sitting between them. From germline, CDR1 is SGHDT and CDR2 YYEEEE. The CDR3 runs to 16 residues. The gene calls are TRBV5-6 and TRBJ2-1; D possibly corresponds to TRBD2 (5 bases). Input material: peripheral blood mononuclear cells (PBMCs). The clonotype originates from a child in the first two years of life. CDR3 DNA sequence: TGTGCCAGCAGGTCGGAGGTCGATAAGGCCTACAATGAGCAGTTCTTC. Encoded protein: CASRSEVDKAYNEQFF.